This T cell receptor beta chain was identified during a study of brain metastases from non-small cell lung cancer. Notes on the study in general: T-cell clones appeared expanded in approximately 60% of brain metastases relative to matched primary tumors.

CDR1 is MNHEY and CDR2 is SMNVEV in the germline V gene (reference sequence). The CDR3 has 13 residues. Libraries were prepared by immunoSEQ multiplex PCR; TCRdb keeps only in-frame clonotypes and omits some of them. The data contain more than 500 clones, approximately 85% of them singletons. This clone was observed a handful of times. Its specificity is unknown. The junction does not match germline at one end; this may be a read error. The sequence was obtained from a donor at least 40 years old with non-small cell lung cancer. J is TRBJ1-1 and V is TRBV27; 7 nucleotides match TRBD1. Sequences were obtained from tissue from a brain metastasis. The CDR3 nucleotides read TGTGCCAGCAGGTTATTACAGGGGAGTGAAGCTTTCTTT. Residues: CASRLLQGSEAFF.